This T cell receptor (beta chain) was sequenced for a study of T cell responses to AZD1222 COVID-19 vaccine. This clone was picked up a small number of times. Here immunoSEQ multiplex PCR was the method, and the copy in TCRdb shows in-frame clones only, minus some. The sample consists of around 150,000 clones, 84% of them appearing once. The CDR3 runs 16 residues. The trim removed 5 bases at V and 3 bases at J, leaving 4 bases unmatched. Germline V CDR1 and CDR2: MNHEY, SVGEGT. This sequence joins TRBV6-2 or TRBV6-3 and TRBJ2-2; 12 bases match TRBD2. The source is an adult in good health. This specimen was peripheral blood, taken on day 0 of AZD1222 vaccination. Written as DNA, the CDR3 is TGTGCCAGCAGTCCCCGGACTAGCGGGGACACCGGGGAGCTGTTTTTT. Its translation: CASSPRTSGDTGELFF.